A selection of T cell receptor beta chains follows, all from one sample in a study of breast tumors, draining lymph nodes, adjacent tissues. One entry per CDR3 protein results from TCRdb running MiXCR on the multiplex PCR reads. The sample has around 140,000 distinct CDR3 sequences; about a fifth are singletons. The material sequenced was axillary lymph node tissue. All receptors derive from a female donor with breast cancer. Some clones in this sample may be carry-over from other donors' samples. Each CDR3 is given with its conserved first and last residue. Each record gives: V gene, CDR3 length, D gene, CDR3 protein. A D gene is named only where the DNA matches it firmly.

>TRBV2|13|NA
CASSSGASREQYF
>TRBV20-1|15|TRBD2
CSATRTRGKTDTQYF
>TRBV7-9|13|NA
CASRQDGANVLTF
>TRBV6-5|13|NA
CAVGGKSSYEQYF
>TRBV10-3|13|TRBD1
CATRQGSNEKLFF
>TRBV6-1|13|NA
CASSPMATDTQYF
>TRBV27|14|TRBD2
CASSLGVAGETQYF
>TRBV24-1|18|NA
CATSDYGELLISSYEQYF
>TRBV19|15|TRBD2
CASKGAGGNTGELFF
>TRBV19|16|TRBD2
CASSFSSAGGRETQYF
>TRBV25-1|14|NA
CASSARGWTGELFF
>TRBV4-1|15|TRBD1
CASSHLTGLGYEQYF
>TRBV7-8|19|TRBD1
CASSQRGKQGAKMNTEAFF
>TRBV18|16|NA
CASSPPTGTAGNTIYF
>TRBV3-1|14|TRBD1
CASSRTGSNSPLHF
>TRBV11-3|18|TRBD2
CASSSLGLADSSTDTQYF
>TRBV30|12|NA
CACRGPGETQYF
>TRBV27|14|NA
CASSLGGEWSPLHF
>TRBV7-8|15|TRBD2
CASSLRLAGIGEQFF
>TRBV18|15|NA
CASSPPAGTYNEQFF
>TRBV15|17|TRBD2
CATSRGDSGRLRYEQFF
>TRBV12-3/TRBV12-4|14|NA
CASSFRSGYYEQYF
>TRBV10-3|15|TRBD1
CAISEPGQGNYGYTF
>TRBV20-1|12|NA
CSAREGTDTQYF
>TRBV6-1|14|NA
CASSGLRSGNTIYF
>TRBV28|13|NA
CASSRVGPYEQYF
>TRBV7-6|16|TRBD2
CASSPGTSGISGELFF
>TRBV24-1|14|NA
CATSDWTLNYGYTF
>TRBV12-3/TRBV12-4|14|TRBD2
CASMFSGRGETQYF
>TRBV4-1|16|TRBD1
CASSPRTGENTGELFF
>TRBV9|15|NA
CASSVSAGSSYGYTF
>TRBV7-8|14|NA
CASSYGLVQETQYF
>TRBV6-2/TRBV6-3|15|TRBD2
CASSSGMSVKNIQYF
>TRBV7-9|17|TRBD1
CASSPGTGVTGANVLTF
>TRBV12-3/TRBV12-4|13|NA
CASSLMGGGEAFF
>TRBV29-1|13|TRBD1
CSAVDRTGNTIYF
>TRBV28|13|NA
CASSLDAADTQYF